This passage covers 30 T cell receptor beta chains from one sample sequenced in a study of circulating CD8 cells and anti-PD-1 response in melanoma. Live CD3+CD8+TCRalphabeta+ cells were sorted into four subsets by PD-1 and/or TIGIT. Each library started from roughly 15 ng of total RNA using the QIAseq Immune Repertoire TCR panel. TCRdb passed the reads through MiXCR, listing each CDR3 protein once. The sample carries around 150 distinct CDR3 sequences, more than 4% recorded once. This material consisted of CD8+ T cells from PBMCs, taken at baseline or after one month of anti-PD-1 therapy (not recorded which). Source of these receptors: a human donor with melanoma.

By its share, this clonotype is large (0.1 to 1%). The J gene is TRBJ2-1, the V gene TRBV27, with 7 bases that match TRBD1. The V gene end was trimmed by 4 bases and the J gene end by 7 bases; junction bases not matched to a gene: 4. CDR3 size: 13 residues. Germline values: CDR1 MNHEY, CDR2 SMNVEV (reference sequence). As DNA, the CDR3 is TGTGCCAGCAGTTCGACAGGGAGAAATGAGCAGTTCTTC. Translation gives CASSSTGRNEQFF.

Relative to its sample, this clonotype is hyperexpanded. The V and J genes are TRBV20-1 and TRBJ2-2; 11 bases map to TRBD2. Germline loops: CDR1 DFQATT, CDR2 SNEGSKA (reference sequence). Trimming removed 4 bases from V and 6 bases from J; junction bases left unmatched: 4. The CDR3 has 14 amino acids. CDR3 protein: CSAKLAGDAGELFF. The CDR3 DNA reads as TGCAGTGCTAAACTAGCGGGGGACGCCGGGGAGCTGTTTTTT.

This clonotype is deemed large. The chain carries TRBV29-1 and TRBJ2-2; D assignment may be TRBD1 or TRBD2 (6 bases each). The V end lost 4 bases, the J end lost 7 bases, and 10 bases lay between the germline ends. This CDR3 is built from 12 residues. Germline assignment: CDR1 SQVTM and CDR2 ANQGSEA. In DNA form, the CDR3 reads TGCAGCGTTGTCGGGGGCGGCGGGGAGCTGTTTTTT. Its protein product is CSVVGGGGELFF.

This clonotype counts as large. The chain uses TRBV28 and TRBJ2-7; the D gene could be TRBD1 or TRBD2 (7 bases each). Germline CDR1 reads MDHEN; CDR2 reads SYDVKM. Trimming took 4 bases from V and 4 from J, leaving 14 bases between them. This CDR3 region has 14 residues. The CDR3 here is CASSSTGEGYEQYF. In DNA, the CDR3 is TGTGCCAGCAGTTCTACAGGGGAGGGGTACGAGCAGTACTTC.

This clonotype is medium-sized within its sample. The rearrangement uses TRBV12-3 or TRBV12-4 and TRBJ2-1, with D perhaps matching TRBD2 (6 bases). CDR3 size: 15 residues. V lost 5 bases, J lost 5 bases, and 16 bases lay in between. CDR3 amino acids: CASSRSSVGNNEQFF. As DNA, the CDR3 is TGTGCCAGCAGTAGGTCTAGCGTGGGTAACAATGAGCAGTTCTTC.

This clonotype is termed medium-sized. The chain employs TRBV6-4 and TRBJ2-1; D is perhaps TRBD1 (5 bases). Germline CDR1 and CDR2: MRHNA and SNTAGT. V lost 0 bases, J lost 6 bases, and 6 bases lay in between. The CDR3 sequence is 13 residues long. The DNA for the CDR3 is TGTGCCAGCAGTGACTCAGACAGCAATGAGCAGTTCTTC. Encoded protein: CASSDSDSNEQFF.

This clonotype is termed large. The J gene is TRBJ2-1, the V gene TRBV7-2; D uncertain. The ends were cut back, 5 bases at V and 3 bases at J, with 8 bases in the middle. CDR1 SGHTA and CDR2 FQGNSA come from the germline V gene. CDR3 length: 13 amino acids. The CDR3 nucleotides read TGTGCCAGCAGCCCCGAGCACTACAATGAGCAGTTCTTC. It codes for CASSPEHYNEQFF.

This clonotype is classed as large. The CDR3 loop is CASSLASTGELFF. In DNA, the CDR3 is TGTGCCAGCAGCCTAGCGAGCACCGGGGAGCTGTTTTTT. V usage is TRBV7-3 and J usage is TRBJ2-2; possible D gene TRBD2, 6 bases. Trimming stripped 5 bases from V and 4 bases from J, with 8 bases between. This CDR3 comprises 13 residues. Germline-derived CDR1 and CDR2 are SGHTA and FQGTGA.

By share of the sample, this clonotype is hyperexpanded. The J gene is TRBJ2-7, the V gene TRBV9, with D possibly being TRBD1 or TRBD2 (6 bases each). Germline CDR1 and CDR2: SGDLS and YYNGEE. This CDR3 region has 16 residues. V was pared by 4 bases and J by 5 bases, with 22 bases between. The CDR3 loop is CASSPQWLGGVHEQYF. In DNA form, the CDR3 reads TGTGCCAGCAGCCCCCAGTGGTTGGGGGGCGTCCACGAGCAGTACTTC.

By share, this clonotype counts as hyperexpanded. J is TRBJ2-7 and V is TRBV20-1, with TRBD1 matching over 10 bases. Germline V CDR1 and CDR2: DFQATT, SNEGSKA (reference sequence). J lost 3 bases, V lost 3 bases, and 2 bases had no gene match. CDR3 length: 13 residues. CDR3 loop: CSARDRGDYEQYF. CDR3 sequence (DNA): TGCAGTGCTAGGGACAGGGGGGACTACGAGCAGTACTTC.

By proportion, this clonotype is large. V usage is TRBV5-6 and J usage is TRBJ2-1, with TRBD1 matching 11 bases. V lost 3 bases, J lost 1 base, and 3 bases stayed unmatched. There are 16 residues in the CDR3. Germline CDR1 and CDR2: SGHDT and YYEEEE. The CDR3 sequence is CASSWGTGGSYNEQFF. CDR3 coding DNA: TGTGCCAGCAGCTGGGGGACAGGGGGATCCTACAATGAGCAGTTCTTC. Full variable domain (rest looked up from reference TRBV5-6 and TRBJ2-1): DAGVTQSPTHLIKTRGQQVTLRCSPKSGHDTVSWYQQALGQGPQFIFQYYEEEERQRGNFPDRFSGHQFPNYSSELNVNALLLGDSALYLCASSWGTGGSYNEQFFGPGTRLTVL.

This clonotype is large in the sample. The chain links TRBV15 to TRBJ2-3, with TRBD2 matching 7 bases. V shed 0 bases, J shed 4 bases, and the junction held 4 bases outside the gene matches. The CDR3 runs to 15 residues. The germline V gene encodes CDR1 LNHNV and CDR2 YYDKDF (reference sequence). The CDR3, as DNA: TGTGCCACCAGCAGAGATTCGGGGGGTGCAGATACGCAGTATTTT. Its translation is CATSRDSGGADTQYF.

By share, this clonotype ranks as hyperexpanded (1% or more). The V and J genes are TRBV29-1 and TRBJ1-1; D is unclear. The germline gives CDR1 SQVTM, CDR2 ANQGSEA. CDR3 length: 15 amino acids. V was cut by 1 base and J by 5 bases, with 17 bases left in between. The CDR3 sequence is CSVEAPGPWRTEAFF. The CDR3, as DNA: TGCAGCGTTGAAGCCCCCGGGCCCTGGAGGACTGAAGCTTTCTTT.

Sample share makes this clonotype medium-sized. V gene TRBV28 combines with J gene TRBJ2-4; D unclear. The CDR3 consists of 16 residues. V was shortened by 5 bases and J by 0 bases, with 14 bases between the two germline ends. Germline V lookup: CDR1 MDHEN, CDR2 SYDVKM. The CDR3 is CASSLLKGLAKNIQYF. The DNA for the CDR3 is TGTGCCAGCAGTCTACTCAAGGGTCTAGCCAAAAACATTCAGTACTTC.

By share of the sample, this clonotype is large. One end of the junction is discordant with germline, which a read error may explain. The CDR3: CSARDGVTDTGELYF. DNA for the CDR3: TGCAGTGCTAGAGATGGAGTTACTGACACCGGGGAGCTGTATTTT. This chain connects TRBV20-1 to TRBJ2-2, with D tentatively TRBD2 (5 bases). CDR3 length: 15 residues. CDR1 is DFQATT, CDR2 SNEGSKA, per germline (reference sequence).

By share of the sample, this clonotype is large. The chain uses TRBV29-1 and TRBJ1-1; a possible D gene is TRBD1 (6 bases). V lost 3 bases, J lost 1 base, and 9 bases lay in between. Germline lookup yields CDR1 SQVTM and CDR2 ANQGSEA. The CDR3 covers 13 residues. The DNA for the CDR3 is TGCAGCGTTGACAGGGGACCGAACACTGAAGCTTTCTTT. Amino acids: CSVDRGPNTEAFF.

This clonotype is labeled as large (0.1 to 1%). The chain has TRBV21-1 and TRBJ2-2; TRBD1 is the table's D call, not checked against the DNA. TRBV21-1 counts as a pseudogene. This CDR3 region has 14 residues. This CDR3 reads CASSKDRGTGELFF. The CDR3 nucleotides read TGTGCCAGCAGCAAAGATCGGGGGACCGGGGAGCTGTTTTTT.

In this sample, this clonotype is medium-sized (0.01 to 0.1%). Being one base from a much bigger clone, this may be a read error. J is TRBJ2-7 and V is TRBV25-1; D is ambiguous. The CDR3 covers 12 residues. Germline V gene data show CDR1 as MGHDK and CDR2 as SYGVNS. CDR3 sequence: CASNEADYEQYF. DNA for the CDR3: TGTGCCAGCAATGAAGCAGACTACGAGCAGTACTTC.

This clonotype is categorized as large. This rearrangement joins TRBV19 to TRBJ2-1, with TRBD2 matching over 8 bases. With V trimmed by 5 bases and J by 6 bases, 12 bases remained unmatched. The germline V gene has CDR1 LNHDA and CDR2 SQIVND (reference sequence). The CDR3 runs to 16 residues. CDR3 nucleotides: TGTGCCAGTAGTCCAGTGTTCGGGGGGGGCCCCAATGAGCAGTTCTTC. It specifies CASSPVFGGGPNEQFF.

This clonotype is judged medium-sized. This chain's CDR3 is CASSQEGQGGSPLHF. CDR3 DNA sequence: TGCGCCAGCAGCCAAGAGGGACAGGGAGGTTCACCCCTCCACTTT. The chain is built from TRBV4-1 and TRBJ1-6; 9 nucleotides agree with TRBD1. Germline CDR1 is MGHRA and CDR2 is YSYEKL. CDR3 length: 15 residues. Trimming cost V 0 bases and J 9 bases; bases outside gene matches: 3.

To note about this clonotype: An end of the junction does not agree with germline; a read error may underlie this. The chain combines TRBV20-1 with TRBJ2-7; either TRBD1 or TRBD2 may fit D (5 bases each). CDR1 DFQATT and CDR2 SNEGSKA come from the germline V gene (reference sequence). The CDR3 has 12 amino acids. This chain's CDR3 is CSAGVGDYEQHF. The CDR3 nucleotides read TGCAGTGCTGGGGTGGGGGATTACGAGCAGCACTTC.

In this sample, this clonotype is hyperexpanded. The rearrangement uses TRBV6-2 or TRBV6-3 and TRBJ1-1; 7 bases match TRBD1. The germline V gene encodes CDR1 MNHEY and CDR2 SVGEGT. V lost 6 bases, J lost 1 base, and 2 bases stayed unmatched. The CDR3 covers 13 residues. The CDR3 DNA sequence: TGTGCCAGCAGCGGACAGGAGAACACTGAAGCTTTCTTT. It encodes CASSGQENTEAFF.

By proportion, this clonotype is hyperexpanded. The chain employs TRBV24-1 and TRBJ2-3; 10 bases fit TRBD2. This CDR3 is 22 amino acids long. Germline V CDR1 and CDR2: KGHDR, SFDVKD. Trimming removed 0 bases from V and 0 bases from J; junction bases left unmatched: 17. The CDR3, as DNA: TGTGCCACCAGTGATTTGCAAATCGGACTAGCGGACGACTTGGCTAGCACAGATACGCAGTATTTT. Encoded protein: CATSDLQIGLADDLASTDTQYF.

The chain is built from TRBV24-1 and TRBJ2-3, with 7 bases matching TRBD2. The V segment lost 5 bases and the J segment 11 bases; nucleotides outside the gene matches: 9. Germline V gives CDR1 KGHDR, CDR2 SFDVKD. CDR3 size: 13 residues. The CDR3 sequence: CATSARWGREQYF. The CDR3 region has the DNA TGTGCCACCAGTGCCCGATGGGGGAGGGAGCAGTATTTT.

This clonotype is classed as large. CDR3: CATSDRANTGELFF. The DNA of the CDR3 is TGTGCCACCAGTGACCGCGCGAACACCGGGGAGCTGTTTTTT. The V call is TRBV24-1, the J call TRBJ2-2; the D is unclear. The CDR3 consists of 14 residues. Germline values: CDR1 KGHDR, CDR2 SFDVKD. Trimming took 4 bases from V and 0 from J, leaving 5 bases between them.

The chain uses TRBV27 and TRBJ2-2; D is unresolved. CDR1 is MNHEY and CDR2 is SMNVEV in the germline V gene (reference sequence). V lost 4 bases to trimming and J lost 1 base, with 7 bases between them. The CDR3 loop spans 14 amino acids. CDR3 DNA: TGTGCCAGCAGTTCACACTTGAACACCGGGGAGCTGTTTTTT. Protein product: CASSSHLNTGELFF.

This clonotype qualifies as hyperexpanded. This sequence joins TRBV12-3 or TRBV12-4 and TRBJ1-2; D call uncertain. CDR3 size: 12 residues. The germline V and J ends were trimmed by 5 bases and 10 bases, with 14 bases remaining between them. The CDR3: CASSPWAGDYTF. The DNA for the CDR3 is TGTGCCAGCAGTCCTTGGGCCGGGGACTACACCTTC.

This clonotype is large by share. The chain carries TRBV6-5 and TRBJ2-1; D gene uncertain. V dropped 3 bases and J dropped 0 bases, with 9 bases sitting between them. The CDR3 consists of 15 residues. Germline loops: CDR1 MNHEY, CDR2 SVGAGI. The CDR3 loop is CASSYTESSYNEQFF. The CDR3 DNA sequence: TGTGCCAGCAGTTATACAGAGAGCTCCTACAATGAGCAGTTCTTC.

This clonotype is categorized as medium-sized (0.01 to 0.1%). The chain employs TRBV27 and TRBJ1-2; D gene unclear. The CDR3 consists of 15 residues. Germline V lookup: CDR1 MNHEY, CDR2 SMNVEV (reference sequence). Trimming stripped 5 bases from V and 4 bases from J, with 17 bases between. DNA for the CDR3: TGTGCCAGCAGTGGACTCGGGTCAAAGGGCTATGGCTACACCTTC. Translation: CASSGLGSKGYGYTF.

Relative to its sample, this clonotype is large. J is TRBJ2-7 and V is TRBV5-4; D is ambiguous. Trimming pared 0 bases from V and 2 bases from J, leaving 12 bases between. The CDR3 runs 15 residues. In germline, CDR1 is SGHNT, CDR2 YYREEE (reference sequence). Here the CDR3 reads CASSLVGKPPYEQYF. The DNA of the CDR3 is TGTGCCAGCAGCTTGGTGGGGAAACCACCCTACGAGCAGTACTTC. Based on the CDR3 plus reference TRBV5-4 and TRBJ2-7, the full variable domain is ETGVTQSPTHLIKTRGQQVTLRCSSQSGHNTVSWYQQALGQGPQFIFQYYREEENGRGNFPPRFSGLQFPNYSSELNVNALELDDSALYLCASSLVGKPPYEQYFGPGTRLTVT.